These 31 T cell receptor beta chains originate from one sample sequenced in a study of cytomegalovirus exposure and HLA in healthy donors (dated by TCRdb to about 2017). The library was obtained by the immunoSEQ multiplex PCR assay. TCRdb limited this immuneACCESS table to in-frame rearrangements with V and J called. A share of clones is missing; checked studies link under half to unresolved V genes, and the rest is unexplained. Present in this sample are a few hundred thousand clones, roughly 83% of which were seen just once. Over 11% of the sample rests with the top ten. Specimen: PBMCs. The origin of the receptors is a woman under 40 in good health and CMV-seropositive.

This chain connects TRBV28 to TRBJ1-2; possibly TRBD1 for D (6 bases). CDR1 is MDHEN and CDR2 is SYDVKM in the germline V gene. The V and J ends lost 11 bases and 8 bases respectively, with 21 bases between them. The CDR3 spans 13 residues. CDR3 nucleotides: TGTGCCGCAAAAGAAGGGGGGGTACGCGGCTACACCTTC. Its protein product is CAAKEGGVRGYTF.

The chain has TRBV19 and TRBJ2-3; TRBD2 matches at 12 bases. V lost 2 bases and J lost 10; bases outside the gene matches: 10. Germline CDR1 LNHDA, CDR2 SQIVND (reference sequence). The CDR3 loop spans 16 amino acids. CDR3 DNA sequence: TGTGCCAGTAGTATATACGGACTAGCGGGACGTGAAGCGCAGTATTTT. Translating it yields CASSIYGLAGREAQYF.

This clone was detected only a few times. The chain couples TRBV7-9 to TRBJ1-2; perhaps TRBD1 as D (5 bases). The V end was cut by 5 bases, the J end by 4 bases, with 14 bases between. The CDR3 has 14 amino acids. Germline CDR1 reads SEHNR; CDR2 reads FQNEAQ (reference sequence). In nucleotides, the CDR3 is TGTGCCAGCAGCGATACACCCGGGGGCTATGGCTACACCTTC. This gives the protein CASSDTPGGYGYTF.

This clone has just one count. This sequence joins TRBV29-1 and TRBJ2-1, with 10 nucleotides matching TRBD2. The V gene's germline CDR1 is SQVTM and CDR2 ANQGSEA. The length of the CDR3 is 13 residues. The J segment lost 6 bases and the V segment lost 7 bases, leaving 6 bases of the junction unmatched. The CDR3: CSDRLAGSNEQFF. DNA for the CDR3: TGCAGCGATAGACTAGCGGGCAGCAATGAGCAGTTCTTC.

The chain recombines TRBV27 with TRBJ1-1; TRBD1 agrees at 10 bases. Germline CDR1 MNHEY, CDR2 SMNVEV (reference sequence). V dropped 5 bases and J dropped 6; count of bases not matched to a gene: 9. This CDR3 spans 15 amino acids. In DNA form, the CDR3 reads TGTGCCAGCAGTCTTAGACAGGGGGCTTTCTCTGAAGCTTTCTTT. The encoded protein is CASSLRQGAFSEAFF.

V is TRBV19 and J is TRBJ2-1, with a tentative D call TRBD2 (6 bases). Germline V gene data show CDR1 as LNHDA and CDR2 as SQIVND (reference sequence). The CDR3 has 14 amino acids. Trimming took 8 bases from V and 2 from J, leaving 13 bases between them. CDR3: CASRRDSPYNEQFF. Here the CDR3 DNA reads TGTGCCAGTCGGCGGGACTCCCCCTACAATGAGCAGTTCTTC.

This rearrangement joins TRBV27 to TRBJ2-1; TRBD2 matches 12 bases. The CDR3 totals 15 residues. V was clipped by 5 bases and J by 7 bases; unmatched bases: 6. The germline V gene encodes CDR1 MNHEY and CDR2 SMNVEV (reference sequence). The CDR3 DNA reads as TGTGCCAGCAGTCGAACTAGCGGGGGGTGGAATGAGCAGTTCTTC. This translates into CASSRTSGGWNEQFF.

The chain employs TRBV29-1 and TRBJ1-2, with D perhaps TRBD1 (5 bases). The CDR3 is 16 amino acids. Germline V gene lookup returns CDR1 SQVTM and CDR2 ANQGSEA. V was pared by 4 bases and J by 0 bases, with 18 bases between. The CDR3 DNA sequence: TGCAGCGTTGTAGTGAGGGAACAGGACACTAACTATGGCTACACCTTC. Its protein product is CSVVVREQDTNYGYTF. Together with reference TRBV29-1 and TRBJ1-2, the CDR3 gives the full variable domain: SAVISQKPSRDICQRGTSLTIQCQVDSQVTMMFWYRQQPGQSLTLIATANQGSEATYESGFVIDKFPISRPNLTFSTLTVSNMSPEDSSIYLCSVVVREQDTNYGYTFGSGTRLTVV.

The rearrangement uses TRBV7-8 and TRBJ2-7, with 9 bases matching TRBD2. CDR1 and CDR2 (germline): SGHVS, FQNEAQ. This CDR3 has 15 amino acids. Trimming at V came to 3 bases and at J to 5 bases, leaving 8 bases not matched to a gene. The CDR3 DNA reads TGTGCCAGCAGCTTTGGGACTAGCTACGGGAACGAGCAGTACTTC. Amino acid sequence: CASSFGTSYGNEQYF.

CDR3 nucleotides: TGTGCCAGCAGTGATACGAAAGACGAGCAGTACTTC. Amino acids: CASSDTKDEQYF. The chain has TRBV6-1 and TRBJ2-7; no definite D call. The CDR3 covers 12 residues. V was pared by 3 bases and J by 5 bases, with 8 bases between. The V gene's germline CDR1 is MNHNS and CDR2 SASEGT.

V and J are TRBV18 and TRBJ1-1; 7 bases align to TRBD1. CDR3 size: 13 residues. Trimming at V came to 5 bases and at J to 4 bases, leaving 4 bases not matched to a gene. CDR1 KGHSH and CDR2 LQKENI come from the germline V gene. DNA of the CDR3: TGTGCCAGCTCAGAGGACAGGAGCACTGAAGCTTTCTTT. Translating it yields CASSEDRSTEAFF.

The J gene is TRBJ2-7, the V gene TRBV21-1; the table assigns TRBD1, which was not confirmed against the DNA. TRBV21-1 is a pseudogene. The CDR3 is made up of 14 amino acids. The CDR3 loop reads CASSAPGQGHEQYF. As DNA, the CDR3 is TGTGCCAGCAGCGCCCCGGGACAGGGTCACGAGCAGTACTTC.

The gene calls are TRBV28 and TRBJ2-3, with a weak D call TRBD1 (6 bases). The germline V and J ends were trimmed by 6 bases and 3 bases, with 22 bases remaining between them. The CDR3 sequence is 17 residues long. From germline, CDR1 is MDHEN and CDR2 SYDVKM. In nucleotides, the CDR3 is TGTGCCAGCAGATCAAACCAGGGGATCGCTGCAACAGATACGCAGTATTTT. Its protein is CASRSNQGIAATDTQYF.

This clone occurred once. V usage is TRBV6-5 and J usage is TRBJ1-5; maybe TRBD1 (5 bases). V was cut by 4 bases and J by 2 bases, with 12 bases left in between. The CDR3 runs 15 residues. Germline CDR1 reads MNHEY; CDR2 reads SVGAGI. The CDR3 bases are TGTGCCAGCAGTTCTGGGACCGAGGGCAATCAGCCCCAGCATTTT. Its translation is CASSSGTEGNQPQHF.

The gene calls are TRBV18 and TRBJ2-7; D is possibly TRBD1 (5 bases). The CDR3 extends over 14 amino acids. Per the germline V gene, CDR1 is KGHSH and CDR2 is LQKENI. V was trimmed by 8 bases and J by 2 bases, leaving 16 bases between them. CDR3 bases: TGTGCCAGCGGCACCAGGGATGCCGCCTACGAGCAGTACTTC. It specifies CASGTRDAAYEQYF.

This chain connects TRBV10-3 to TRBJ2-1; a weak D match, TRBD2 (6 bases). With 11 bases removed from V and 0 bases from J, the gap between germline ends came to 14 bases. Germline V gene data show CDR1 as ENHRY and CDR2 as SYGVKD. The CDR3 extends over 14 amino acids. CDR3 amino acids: CAVGSAGSYNEQFF. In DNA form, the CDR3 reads TGTGCCGTAGGTTCAGCGGGCTCCTACAATGAGCAGTTCTTC.

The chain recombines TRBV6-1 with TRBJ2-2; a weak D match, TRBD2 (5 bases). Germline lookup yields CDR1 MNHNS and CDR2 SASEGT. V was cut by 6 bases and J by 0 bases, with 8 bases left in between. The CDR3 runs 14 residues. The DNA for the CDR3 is TGTGCCAGCAGGGAGCGGCCGAACACCGGGGAGCTGTTTTTT. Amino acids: CASRERPNTGELFF.

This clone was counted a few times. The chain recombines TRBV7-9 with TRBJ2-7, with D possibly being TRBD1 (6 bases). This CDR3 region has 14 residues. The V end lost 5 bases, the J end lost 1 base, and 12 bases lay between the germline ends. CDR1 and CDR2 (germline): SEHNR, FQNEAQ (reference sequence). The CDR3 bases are TGTGCCAGCAGCCAGCCACAGGGATCCTACGAGCAGTACTTC. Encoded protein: CASSQPQGSYEQYF.

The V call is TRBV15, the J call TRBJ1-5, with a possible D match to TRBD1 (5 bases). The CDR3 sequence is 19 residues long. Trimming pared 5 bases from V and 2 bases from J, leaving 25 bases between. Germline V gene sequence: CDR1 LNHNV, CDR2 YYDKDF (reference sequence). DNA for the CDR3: TGTGCCACCAGCGAGAGCTGGGGCGGGGGGATAATTGGCAATCAGCCCCAGCATTTT. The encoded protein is CATSESWGGGIIGNQPQHF.

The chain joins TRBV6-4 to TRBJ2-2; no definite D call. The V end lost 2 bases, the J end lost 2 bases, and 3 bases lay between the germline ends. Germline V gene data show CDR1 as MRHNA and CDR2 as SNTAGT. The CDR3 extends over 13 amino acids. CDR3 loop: CASSDRNTGELFF. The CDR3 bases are TGTGCCAGCAGTGACCGTAACACCGGGGAGCTGTTTTTT.

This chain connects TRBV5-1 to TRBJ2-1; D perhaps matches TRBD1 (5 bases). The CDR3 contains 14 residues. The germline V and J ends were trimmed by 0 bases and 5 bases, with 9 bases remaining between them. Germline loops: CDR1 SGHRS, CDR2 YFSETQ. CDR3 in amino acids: CASSLADSHNEQFF. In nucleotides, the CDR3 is TGCGCCAGCAGCTTGGCCGACAGCCACAATGAGCAGTTCTTC.

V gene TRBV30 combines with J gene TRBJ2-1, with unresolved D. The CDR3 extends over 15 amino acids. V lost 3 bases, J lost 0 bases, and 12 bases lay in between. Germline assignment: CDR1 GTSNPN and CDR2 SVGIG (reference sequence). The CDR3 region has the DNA TGTGCCTGGAGGGGCAGGCGGAGCTCCTACAATGAGCAGTTCTTC. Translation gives CAWRGRRSSYNEQFF.

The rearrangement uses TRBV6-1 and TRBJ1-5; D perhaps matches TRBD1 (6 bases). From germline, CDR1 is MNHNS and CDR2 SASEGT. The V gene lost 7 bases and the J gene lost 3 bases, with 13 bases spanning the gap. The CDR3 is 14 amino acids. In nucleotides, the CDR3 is TGTGCCAGCATTCCGACAGGCCTCAATCAGCCCCAGCATTTT. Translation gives CASIPTGLNQPQHF.

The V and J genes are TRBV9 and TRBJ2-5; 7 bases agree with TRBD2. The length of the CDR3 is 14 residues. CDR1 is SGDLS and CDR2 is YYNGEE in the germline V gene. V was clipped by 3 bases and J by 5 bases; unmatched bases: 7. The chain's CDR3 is CASSAWTSSETQYF. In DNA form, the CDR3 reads TGTGCCAGCAGCGCCTGGACTAGTAGTGAGACCCAGTACTTC.

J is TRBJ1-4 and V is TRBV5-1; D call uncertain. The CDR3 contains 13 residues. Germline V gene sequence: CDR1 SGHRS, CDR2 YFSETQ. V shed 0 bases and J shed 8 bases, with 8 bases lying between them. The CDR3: CASSLGAEEKLFF. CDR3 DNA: TGCGCCAGCAGCTTGGGCGCGGAGGAAAAACTGTTTTTT.

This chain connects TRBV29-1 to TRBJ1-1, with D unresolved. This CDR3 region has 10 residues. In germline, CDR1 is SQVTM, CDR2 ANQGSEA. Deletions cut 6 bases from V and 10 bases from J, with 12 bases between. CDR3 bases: TGCAGCGTACAACGCAAGGGAGCTTTCTTT. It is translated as CSVQRKGAFF.

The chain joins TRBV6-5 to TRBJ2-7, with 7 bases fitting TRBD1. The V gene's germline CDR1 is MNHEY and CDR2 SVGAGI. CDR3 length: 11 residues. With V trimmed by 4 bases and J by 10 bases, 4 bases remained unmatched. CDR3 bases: TGTGCCAGCAGTTCCGGGACAGATCAGTACTTC. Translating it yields CASSSGTDQYF.

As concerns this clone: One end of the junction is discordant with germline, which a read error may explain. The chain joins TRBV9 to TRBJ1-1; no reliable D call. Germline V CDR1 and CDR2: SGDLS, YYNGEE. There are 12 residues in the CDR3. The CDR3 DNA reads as TGTGCCAGCAGCCCCCCCGGGCCAAAAATGGGTTTT. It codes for CASSPPGPKMGF.

CDR3 in DNA: TGTGCCAGCTCACCTATCACCGGGGGACGAGGAATAGAGACCCAGTACTTC. Its translation is CASSPITGGRGIETQYF. The rearrangement joins TRBV18 to TRBJ2-5; D may be TRBD2 (6 bases). The CDR3 contains 17 residues. With 3 bases removed from V and 4 bases from J, the gap between germline ends came to 21 bases. Germline V gives CDR1 KGHSH, CDR2 LQKENI.

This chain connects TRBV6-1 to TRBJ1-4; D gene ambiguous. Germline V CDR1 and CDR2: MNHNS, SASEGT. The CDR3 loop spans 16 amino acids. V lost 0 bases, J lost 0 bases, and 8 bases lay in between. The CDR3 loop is CASSEAVGSTNEKLFF. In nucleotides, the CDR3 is TGTGCCAGCAGTGAAGCTGTGGGCTCAACTAATGAAAAACTGTTTTTT.

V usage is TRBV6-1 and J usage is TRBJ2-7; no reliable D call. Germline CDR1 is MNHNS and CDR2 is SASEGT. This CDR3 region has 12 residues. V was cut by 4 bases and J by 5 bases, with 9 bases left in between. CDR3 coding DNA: TGTGCCAGCAGTGGTCGTGTGGACGAGCAGTACTTC. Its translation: CASSGRVDEQYF.